This TCR beta chain derives from a study of cytomegalovirus exposure and HLA in healthy donors. Study-level results: The listing of 150 to 200 TCR beta chains classed them as cytomegalovirus-associated.

The germline V gene encodes CDR1 MNHEY and CDR2 SVGAGI. The CDR3 is 15 residues long. Germline trimming cut 7 bases from V and 5 bases from J; bases unmatched to any gene: 12. Amplification used 60 Vbeta primers and 13 Jbeta primers. Sequencing was performed with immunoSEQ multiplex PCR; in TCRdb, only in-frame clones are kept and a portion is missing. The data hold around 230,000 clones, with roughly 87% observed a single time. On this clone: Its specificity is not known.

The specimen was PBMCs. This receptor was identified in a man aged 40-49 years in good health and CMV-seropositive. The chain has TRBV6-5 and TRBJ1-1; 8 positions agree with TRBD1. CDR3 in DNA: TGTGCCAGCAACTGGGACGGCAGGGGGCCGACTGAAGCTTTCTTT. Translating it yields CASNWDGRGPTEAFF.